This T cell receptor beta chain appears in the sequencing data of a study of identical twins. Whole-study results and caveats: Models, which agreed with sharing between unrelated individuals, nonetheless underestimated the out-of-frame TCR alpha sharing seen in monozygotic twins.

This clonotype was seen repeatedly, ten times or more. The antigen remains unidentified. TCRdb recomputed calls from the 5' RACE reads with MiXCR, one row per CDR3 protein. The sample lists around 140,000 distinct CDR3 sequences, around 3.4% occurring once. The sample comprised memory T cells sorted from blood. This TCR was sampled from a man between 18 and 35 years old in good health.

CDR3 protein: CASSYSISAQETQYF. The CDR3 DNA sequence: TGTGCCAGCAGTTACTCGATTTCGGCACAAGAGACCCAGTACTTC. The gene calls are TRBV6-2 or TRBV6-3 and TRBJ2-5; D not resolved. Per the germline V gene, CDR1 is MNHEY and CDR2 is SVGEGT. CDR3 size: 15 residues. The ends were cut back, 0 bases at V and 2 bases at J, with 10 bases in the middle.